The 2 T cell receptor beta chains given below trace back to one sample, sequenced in a study of blood T cell repertoires in COVID-19. Sequencing used immunoSEQ multiplex PCR; TCRdb keeps in-frame clones, though not all of them. The sample lists approximately 250,000 clones, around four fifths seen once, with less than 5% in the top ten. Source material: peripheral blood. The source of these receptors is a man in his 60s with acute or convalescent COVID-19.

V and J are TRBV7-6 and TRBJ2-7; D is possibly TRBD1 (6 bases). The germline V and J ends were trimmed by 1 base and 0 bases, with 10 bases remaining between them. Germline assignment: CDR1 SGHVS and CDR2 FNYEAQ. This CDR3 contains 15 residues. The CDR3 is CASSLVAGDSYEQYF. The CDR3 coding sequence is TGTGCCAGCAGCTTAGTTGCAGGGGACTCCTACGAGCAGTACTTC.

The J gene is TRBJ2-3, the V gene TRBV5-1; 15 bases match TRBD2. Unmatched junction bases numbered 4, after V lost 4 bases and J lost 1 base. The germline V gene encodes CDR1 SGHRS and CDR2 YFSETQ. This CDR3 comprises 17 residues. Here the CDR3 reads CASSAWTSGGGTDTQYF. The DNA of the CDR3 is TGCGCCAGCAGCGCCTGGACTAGCGGGGGGGGCACAGATACGCAGTATTTT.